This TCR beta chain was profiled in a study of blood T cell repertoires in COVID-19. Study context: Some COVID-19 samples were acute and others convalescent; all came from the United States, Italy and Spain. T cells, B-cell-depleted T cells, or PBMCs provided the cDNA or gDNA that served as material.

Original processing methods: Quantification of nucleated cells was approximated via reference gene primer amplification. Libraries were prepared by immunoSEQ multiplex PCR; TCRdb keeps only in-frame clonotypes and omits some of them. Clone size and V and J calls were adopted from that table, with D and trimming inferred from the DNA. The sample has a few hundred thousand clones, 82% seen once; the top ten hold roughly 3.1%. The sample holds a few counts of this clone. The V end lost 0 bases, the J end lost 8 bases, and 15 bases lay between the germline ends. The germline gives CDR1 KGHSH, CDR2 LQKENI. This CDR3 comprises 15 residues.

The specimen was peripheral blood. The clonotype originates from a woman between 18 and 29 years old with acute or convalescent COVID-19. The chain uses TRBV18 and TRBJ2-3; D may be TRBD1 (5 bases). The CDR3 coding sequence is TGTGCCAGCTCACCACCGGCAGGGTCCGTCGGTACGCAGTATTTT. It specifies CASSPPAGSVGTQYF. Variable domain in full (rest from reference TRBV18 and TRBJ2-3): NAGVMQNPRHLVRRRGQEARLRCSPMKGHSHVYWYRQLPEEGLKFMVYLQKENIIDESGMPKERFSAEFPKEGPSILRIQQVVRGDSAAYFCASSPPAGSVGTQYFGPGTRLTVL.